The next 17 T cell receptor beta chains were all read from a single sample in a study of CD8+ T cells in alopecia areata. Treatment given: oral pan-JAK inhibitor, 5-10 mg twice daily. Extracted RNA was reverse transcribed, and the resulting cDNA served as sequencing template. Sequencing used immunoSEQ multiplex PCR; TCRdb keeps in-frame clones, though not all of them. The table lists around 150,000 clones, about three fifths of them singletons, with approximately 0.91% in the top ten. Sample: CD4+ T cells sorted from blood, taken at week 4, from a patient treated with tofacitinib. These receptor sequences come from a human donor with alopecia areata.

The V gene is TRBV7-9, the J gene TRBJ2-7; no clear D. V was clipped by 3 bases and J by 2 bases, with 11 bases between them. The CDR3 covers 14 residues. From germline, CDR1 is SEHNR and CDR2 FQNEAQ (reference sequence). CDR3 DNA sequence: TGTGCCAGCAGCTTCTTCCCTGGAGCCTACGAGCAGTACTTC. The encoded protein is CASSFFPGAYEQYF.

This clone was counted a single time. This chain uses TRBV29-1 with TRBJ2-5; 9 bases match TRBD2. CDR3 size: 12 residues. Germline CDR1 and CDR2: SQVTM and ANQGSEA. Trimming took 6 bases from V and 3 from J; bases not matched to a gene: 2. The CDR3 DNA follows: TGCAGCGTCGGACTAGCGAAAGAGACCCAGTACTTC. Its protein is CSVGLAKETQYF.

This clone came up once. The gene calls are TRBV27 and TRBJ2-5; the D is unclear. The germline V gene has CDR1 MNHEY and CDR2 SMNVEV (reference sequence). This CDR3 has 11 amino acids. V was trimmed by 3 bases and J by 7 bases, leaving 6 bases between them. For the CDR3, the DNA is TGTGCCAGCAGTTTCCTTGGGACCCAGTACTTC. Protein sequence: CASSFLGTQYF.

The chain joins TRBV30 to TRBJ2-1; D uncertain. The CDR3 is made up of 14 amino acids. Trimming shortened V by 0 bases and J by 5 bases, and 11 bases separated the two germline ends. Germline V lookup: CDR1 GTSNPN, CDR2 SVGIG (reference sequence). The CDR3 nucleotides read TGTGCCTGGAGTGTAAGGGCAGGCCACAATGAGCAGTTCTTC. It translates to CAWSVRAGHNEQFF.

This rearrangement joins TRBV29-1 to TRBJ1-1; TRBD1 might be the D (5 bases). V shed 5 bases and J shed 5 bases, with 18 bases lying between them. Germline V gene lookup returns CDR1 SQVTM and CDR2 ANQGSEA. CDR3 size: 14 residues. CDR3 loop: CSVKEGPRGTEAFF. CDR3 nucleotides: TGCAGCGTTAAGGAGGGGCCCCGAGGTACTGAAGCTTTCTTT.

The rearrangement uses TRBV29-1 and TRBJ1-5, with a possible D match to TRBD1 (6 bases). Germline CDR1 and CDR2: SQVTM and ANQGSEA. This CDR3 spans 15 amino acids. The V and J ends lost 1 base and 1 base respectively, with 11 bases between them. The CDR3 nucleotides are TGCAGCGTTGAAGGGGTAGGGGGGAGCAATCAGCCCCAGCATTTT. It is translated as CSVEGVGGSNQPQHF.

The chain couples TRBV11-2 to TRBJ1-1; TRBD1 matches at 7 bases. This CDR3 is 16 amino acids long. With 0 bases clipped from V and 0 bases from J, the junction kept 4 bases outside the gene matches. The V gene's germline CDR1 is SGHAT and CDR2 FQNNGV. As DNA, the CDR3 is TGTGCCAGCAGCTTAGAAGCAGGGGGAGTGAACACTGAAGCTTTCTTT. Translation: CASSLEAGGVNTEAFF.

V usage is TRBV29-1 and J usage is TRBJ2-1, with D possibly TRBD1 on 6 matching bases. This CDR3 contains 14 residues. V was cut by 6 bases and J by 0 bases, with 12 bases left in between. The germline V gene encodes CDR1 SQVTM and CDR2 ANQGSEA. CDR3 bases: TGCAGCGTACGGGACACCAACTCCTACAATGAGCAGTTCTTC. It specifies CSVRDTNSYNEQFF.

The chain uses TRBV29-1 and TRBJ1-2; 8 bases align to TRBD1. Losses at the gene ends were 3 bases for V and 7 bases for J; bases not matched to a gene: 10. CDR3 length: 14 amino acids. From germline, CDR1 is SQVTM and CDR2 ANQGSEA. CDR3 in DNA: TGCAGCGTTGAGTTTCGGCAGGGGGCGTCTGGCTACACCTTC. Translated, it gives CSVEFRQGASGYTF.

J is TRBJ2-5 and V is TRBV6-6; no clear D gene. From germline, CDR1 is MNHNY and CDR2 SVGAGI (reference sequence). The germline V and J ends were trimmed by 2 bases and 5 bases, with 9 bases remaining between them. This CDR3 is built from 13 residues. Written as DNA, the CDR3 is TGTGCCAGCAGTTACGAAGGGCGCGAGACCCAGTACTTC. It encodes CASSYEGRETQYF.

V is TRBV6-6 and J is TRBJ1-5; tentatively, D is TRBD1 (5 bases). Germline V lookup: CDR1 MNHNY, CDR2 SVGAGI (reference sequence). The ends were cut back, 6 bases at V and 5 bases at J, with 20 bases in the middle. The CDR3 loop spans 16 amino acids. The CDR3: CASRHRRGANDQPQHF. The DNA for the CDR3 is TGTGCCAGCAGGCATCGTAGAGGGGCTAACGATCAGCCCCAGCATTTT.

The V call is TRBV7-9, the J call TRBJ1-6; 9 bases line up with TRBD1. V was clipped by 5 bases and J by 10 bases; unmatched bases: 9. Germline-derived CDR1 and CDR2 are SEHNR and FQNEAQ (reference sequence). This CDR3 region has 15 residues. The CDR3 here is CASSPGQGSRSPLHF. CDR3 coding DNA: TGTGCCAGCAGCCCCGGACAGGGGAGTAGATCACCCCTCCACTTT.

J is TRBJ1-4 and V is TRBV7-2; no reliable D call. Germline V gene data show CDR1 as SGHTA and CDR2 as FQGNSA. This CDR3 is 12 amino acids long. Deletions cut 1 base from V and 12 bases from J, with 9 bases between. CDR3 loop: CASSLGTRELFF. CDR3 bases: TGTGCCAGCAGCTTAGGTACTAGGGAACTGTTTTTT.

This chain uses TRBV9 with TRBJ2-4, with 7 bases lining up with TRBD1. V lost 1 base and J lost 0; bases outside the gene matches: 4. Germline V gives CDR1 SGDLS, CDR2 YYNGEE. There are 16 residues in the CDR3. The chain's CDR3 is CASSVTGTVAKNIQYF. The CDR3 DNA is TGTGCCAGCAGCGTAACCGGGACAGTAGCCAAAAACATTCAGTACTTC.

The rearrangement uses TRBV29-1 and TRBJ2-2; no clear D. The germline V and J ends were trimmed by 5 bases and 3 bases, with 10 bases remaining between them. The CDR3 runs to 13 residues. In germline, CDR1 is SQVTM, CDR2 ANQGSEA. For the CDR3, the DNA is TGCAGCGTTTCCGACGGTTACACCGGGGAGCTGTTTTTT. This encodes CSVSDGYTGELFF.

This clone was counted at least ten times. CDR3 DNA: TGTGCCATCACAGAGCTTAGAGGACCGGCTAACTATGGCTACACCTTC. Its translation is CAITELRGPANYGYTF. The chain recombines TRBV10-3 with TRBJ1-2; D gene unclear. CDR3 length equals 16 residues. The V end was cut by 7 bases, the J end by 0 bases, with 18 bases between. CDR1 ENHRY and CDR2 SYGVKD come from the germline V gene.

The V gene is TRBV18, the J gene TRBJ2-3; 9 bases match TRBD1. The J segment lost 6 bases and the V segment lost 0 bases, leaving 4 bases of the junction unmatched. Germline CDR1 reads KGHSH; CDR2 reads LQKENI. CDR3 length equals 15 residues. The CDR3 DNA sequence: TGTGCCAGCTCACCACCCTGGACAGGGGATGATACGCAGTATTTT. Its protein product is CASSPPWTGDDTQYF. Complete variable domain (other parts from reference TRBV18 and TRBJ2-3): NAGVMQNPRHLVRRRGQEARLRCSPMKGHSHVYWYRQLPEEGLKFMVYLQKENIIDESGMPKERFSAEFPKEGPSILRIQQVVRGDSAAYFCASSPPWTGDDTQYFGPGTRLTVL.